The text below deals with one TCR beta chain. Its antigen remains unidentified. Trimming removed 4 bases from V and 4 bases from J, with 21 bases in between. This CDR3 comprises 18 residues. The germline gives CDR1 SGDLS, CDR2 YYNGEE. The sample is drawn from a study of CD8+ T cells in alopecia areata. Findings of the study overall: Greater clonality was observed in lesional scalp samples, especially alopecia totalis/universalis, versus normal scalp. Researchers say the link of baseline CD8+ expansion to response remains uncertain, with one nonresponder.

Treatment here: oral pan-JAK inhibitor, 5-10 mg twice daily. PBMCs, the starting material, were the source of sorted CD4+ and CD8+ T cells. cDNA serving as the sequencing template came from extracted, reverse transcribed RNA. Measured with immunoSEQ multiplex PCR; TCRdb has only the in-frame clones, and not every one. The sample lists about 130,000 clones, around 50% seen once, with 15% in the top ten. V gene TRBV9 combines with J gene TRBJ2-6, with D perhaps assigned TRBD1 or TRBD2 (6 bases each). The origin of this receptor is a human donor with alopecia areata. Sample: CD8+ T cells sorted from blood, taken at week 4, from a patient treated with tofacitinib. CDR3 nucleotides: TGTGCCAGCAGCTATACCCGGGGGCCCAGTACCGGGGCCAACGTCCTGACTTTC. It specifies CASSYTRGPSTGANVLTF.